Described below is a single T cell receptor (beta chain) sequence and its context. The data stem from a study of blood T cell repertoires in COVID-19. Sequenced by immunoSEQ multiplex PCR; TCRdb stores in-frame clones only, minus some. The sample comprises 200,000 to 250,000 clones, approximately 90% of which are singletons, and 0.87% rests with the top ten. The specimen was PBMCs or T cells enriched from blood (not recorded which). This TCR was recovered from a man over 45 who had been exposed to COVID-19.

CDR3 protein: CASSPQTGVGEKLFF. In nucleotides, the CDR3 is TGTGCCAGCTCACCACAGACAGGGGTTGGGGAAAAACTGTTTTTT. This rearrangement joins TRBV18 to TRBJ1-4, with 8 bases fitting TRBD1. Germline V gives CDR1 KGHSH, CDR2 LQKENI. V was pared by 1 base and J by 8 bases, with 6 bases of the junction left unmatched. The length of the CDR3 is 15 residues.